This T cell receptor (beta chain) was sequenced for a study of T cell repertoires in cytomegalovirus infection (dated 2019 in TCRdb). For the study in its entirety: Recently identified HLA-C-restricted CMV epitopes, whose presentation resists viral immunomodulation, were targeted by peptide stimulations together with well-studied HLA-B-restricted epitopes. Donor HLA type was relevant to the analysis, as public TCR beta signatures indicated carriage of CMV infection together with the matching HLA type. Overall study results and their limits: In the ex vivo response, HLA-C-restricted CMV-specific TCR beta clonotypes were dominant, and in two of eight donors the single most frequent clonotype came from this HLA-C-restricted group. Carriers of CMV infection plus the relevant HLA type were discriminated by the cumulative frequency of public TCR beta family members in the study cohort and in an independent roughly 340-donor cohort.

Turning to this clonotype: Its antigen has not been determined. No much larger clone exists at a distance of one base, and base qualities are not known.

This sample's treatment or condition label indicates: in vitro stimulation with specific CMV peptide epitopes to enrich CMV-specific T cells. V and J are truncated by 3 bases and 5 bases respectively, leaving an intervening sequence of 7 bases. From the cysteine up to the phenylalanine, the CDR3 has a length of 12 residues. Only the CDR3 part of the read is kept: 36 bases, read in frame from the first base. The sequencer listed for this sample is Illumina HiSeq 1500. Starting from the raw public reads, TCRdb applied fastp trimming at Q25, assembled clones with MiXCR and retained in-frame beta chains. CDR3 protein sequences are deduplicated, and each keeps its most common genes and DNA. The sample table lists hundreds of thousands of distinct CDR3 sequences, approximately 33% of them with a count of one. The ten largest clones take up around a sixth of the sample.

The source is a human donor in good health (CMV status not recorded). Some clones in this sample may be carry-over from other donors' samples. Sequencing used cultured PBMCs, obtained from culture after CMV antigen stimulation. Recombination joined TRBV12-3 or TRBV12-4 with TRBJ2-5; confidence is insufficient to name the D gene. The DNA sequence reads TGTGCCAGCAGTTTTGATTTGGAGACCCAGTACTTC. The translation is CASSFDLETQYF.